These 23 T cell receptor beta chains were sequenced from one sample in a study of shared clonotypes between healthy human individuals. Libraries were prepared by immunoSEQ multiplex PCR; TCRdb keeps only in-frame clonotypes and omits some of them. The table includes about 2.4 million clones, around nine tenths detected once. Source material: naive CD4+ T cells sorted from blood. Subset defined: CD45RA+ positively selected. The receptors originated from a man between 18 and 29 years old in good health.

CDR3 DNA sequence: TGCAGCGTTGAAGTGGGGGACAGGGAGGGCTACGAGCAGTACTTC. It translates to CSVEVGDREGYEQYF. The rearrangement joins TRBV29-1 to TRBJ2-7; TRBD1 matches 9 bases. Germline V gives CDR1 SQVTM, CDR2 ANQGSEA. This CDR3 region has 15 residues. Trimming took 1 base from V and 3 from J; bases not matched to a gene: 7.

On this clone itself: At the DNA level, this CDR3 is encoded by other sequences in the same sample as well. The chain joins TRBV5-1 to TRBJ2-3; D is ambiguous. Trimming removed 0 bases from V and 2 bases from J, with 4 bases in between. Germline CDR1 is SGHRS and CDR2 is YFSETQ. The CDR3 loop spans 13 amino acids. In DNA form, the CDR3 reads TGCGCCAGCAGCTTGGACATCACAGATACGCAGTATTTT. Protein sequence: CASSLDITDTQYF.

This sequence joins TRBV6-1 and TRBJ2-4; 8 bases are shared with TRBD1. The J segment lost 6 bases and the V segment lost 3 bases, leaving 10 bases of the junction unmatched. This CDR3 region has 16 residues. The germline gives CDR1 MNHNS, CDR2 SASEGT. Here the CDR3 reads CASSDVGQGGRNIQYF. DNA of the CDR3: TGTGCCAGCAGTGATGTCGGACAGGGAGGTAGAAACATTCAGTACTTC.

The CDR3 region has the DNA TGTGCCAGCTCACCACCGAGGGCTAGCGGGATAGACGGGGAGCTGTTTTTT. Translation: CASSPPRASGIDGELFF. The chain has TRBV18 and TRBJ2-2; the match to TRBD2 covers 9 bases. The germline V gene has CDR1 KGHSH and CDR2 LQKENI. The CDR3 loop spans 17 amino acids. V shed 0 bases and J 7 bases; nucleotides not matched to a gene: 9.

This clone was counted between two and nine times. This CDR3 is also generated by other DNA sequences in the sample. V and J are TRBV6-6 and TRBJ1-1; D gene unclear. V lost 2 bases and J lost 1, with 5 bases in between. This CDR3 comprises 13 residues. Germline CDR1 reads MNHNY; CDR2 reads SVGAGI (reference sequence). CDR3 in DNA: TGTGCCAGCAGTTACGGGTCGAACACTGAAGCTTTCTTT. It codes for CASSYGSNTEAFF.

This clone was seen a single time. V usage is TRBV5-4 and J usage is TRBJ1-5; a weak D match, TRBD1 (5 bases). V lost 4 bases and J 8 bases, leaving 16 bases between the germline ends. The CDR3 loop spans 14 amino acids. The V gene's germline CDR1 is SGHNT and CDR2 YYREEE (reference sequence). CDR3 in amino acids: CASSRGPISEPQHF. The DNA of the CDR3 is TGTGCCAGCAGCCGGGGACCGATTTCTGAGCCCCAGCATTTT.

This rearrangement joins TRBV6-6 to TRBJ1-6; 7 positions match TRBD1. The V and J ends lost 7 bases and 7 bases, in that order; junction bases with no gene match: 7. In germline, CDR1 is MNHNY, CDR2 SVGAGI (reference sequence). The CDR3 has 14 amino acids. The CDR3 coding sequence is TGTGCCAGCACCTTAGGGACAGCAAATTCACCCCTCCACTTT. Protein: CASTLGTANSPLHF.

Concerning this clone: Other DNA sequences within the sample encode an identical CDR3. The chain is built from TRBV7-2 and TRBJ2-7; 8 bases line up with TRBD1. With V trimmed by 0 bases and J by 4 bases, 2 bases remained unmatched. Per germline, CDR1 SGHTA and CDR2 FQGNSA. The CDR3 spans 14 residues. DNA for the CDR3: TGTGCCAGCAGCTTAGCGGGACAGGCGTACGAGCAGTACTTC. This gives the protein CASSLAGQAYEQYF.

This clone was observed once. The CDR3 region has the DNA TGTGCCAGCAGATCACGGACAGGGTTCGTCAATCAGCCCCAGCATTTT. Encoded protein: CASRSRTGFVNQPQHF. The V call is TRBV5-8, the J call TRBJ1-5, with 8 bases aligning to TRBD1. The CDR3 spans 16 residues. Germline CDR1 reads SGHTS; CDR2 reads YDEGEE. The V gene end was trimmed by 5 bases and the J gene end by 3 bases; junction bases not matched to a gene: 10. The full variable domain, in which reference TRBV5-8 and TRBJ1-5 provide the parts outside the CDR3, is EAGVTQSPTHLIKTRGQQATLRCSPISGHTSVYWYQQALGLGLQFLLWYDEGEERNRGNFPPRFSGRQFPNYSSELNVNALELEDSALYLCASRSRTGFVNQPQHFGDGTRLSIL.

The gene calls are TRBV5-3 and TRBJ2-5; possible D gene TRBD1, 5 bases. TRBV5-3 falls under the ORF class, with uncertain function. The CDR3 spans 14 residues. Trimming removed 1 base at V and 2 bases at J, with 9 bases between. The CDR3 is CARSLWQGQETQYF. DNA of the CDR3: TGTGCCAGAAGCTTGTGGCAGGGTCAAGAGACCCAGTACTTC.

The genes are TRBV7-2 and TRBJ2-6; D is uncertain. The CDR3 is 15 residues long. The germline CDR1 and CDR2 sequences are SGHTA and FQGNSA. Trimming left V 6 bases short and J 0 bases short, with 9 bases between. The CDR3 coding sequence is TGTGCCAGCAGGCTAAGTAGCTCTGGGGCCAACGTCCTGACTTTC. Its protein is CASRLSSSGANVLTF.

Here the CDR3 reads CASSLLAGAQETQYF. The CDR3 nucleotides are TGCGCCAGCAGTTTACTAGCGGGGGCACAAGAGACCCAGTACTTC. V usage is TRBV5-1 and J usage is TRBJ2-5, with 11 positions matching TRBD2. The germline V gene has CDR1 SGHRS and CDR2 YFSETQ. The CDR3 is 15 amino acids. V gave up 5 bases and J gave up 2 bases; unmatched junction bases: 5.

The V gene is TRBV11-3, the J gene TRBJ1-1; TRBD1 might be the D (6 bases). V was shortened by 4 bases and J by 10 bases, with 22 bases between the two germline ends. In germline, CDR1 is SGHNT, CDR2 YENEEA. This CDR3 spans 15 amino acids. In DNA form, the CDR3 reads TGTGCCAGCAGCTCCACCTCCGGGGCCGAAGGGGGAGCTTTCTTT. It translates to CASSSTSGAEGGAFF.

The genes are TRBV7-2 and TRBJ2-2; 9 positions match TRBD2. The junction had 11 bases not matched to a gene; V was cut back by 5 bases and J by 7 bases. The CDR3 sequence is 16 residues long. The germline CDR1 and CDR2 sequences are SGHTA and FQGNSA. The CDR3 protein is CASSMTGTSIVGELFF. The CDR3 DNA reads as TGTGCCAGCAGCATGACCGGGACTAGCATAGTCGGGGAGCTGTTTTTT. Based on the CDR3 plus reference TRBV7-2 and TRBJ2-2, the full variable domain is GAGVSQSPSNKVTEKGKDVELRCDPISGHTALYWYRQSLGQGLEFLIYFQGNSAPDKSGLPSDRFSAERTGGSVSTLTIQRTQQEDSAVYLCASSMTGTSIVGELFFGEGSRLTVL.

The table lists this clone with a few counts. The chain links TRBV30 to TRBJ1-1; TRBD1 aligns across 9 bases. The germline CDR1 and CDR2 sequences are GTSNPN and SVGIG (reference sequence). With V trimmed by 3 bases and J by 6 bases, 5 bases remained unmatched. The CDR3 is made up of 13 amino acids. In DNA form, the CDR3 reads TGTGCCTGGAGGAGGACAGGGGTGGCTGAAGCTTTCTTT. Translation: CAWRRTGVAEAFF.

This chain uses TRBV7-2 with TRBJ2-7; tentative D call: TRBD1 (6 bases). The ends were cut back, 0 bases at V and 4 bases at J, with 13 bases in the middle. Germline CDR1 is SGHTA and CDR2 is FQGNSA. There are 15 residues in the CDR3. The CDR3 is CASSLAQDSLYEQYF. The CDR3 coding sequence is TGTGCCAGCAGCTTAGCACAGGACAGCCTGTACGAGCAGTACTTC.

This clone was counted a single time. The rearrangement links TRBV5-1 to TRBJ2-6, with TRBD1 identical over 7 bases. V was pared by 7 bases and J by 0 bases, with 7 bases of the junction left unmatched. Germline values: CDR1 SGHRS, CDR2 YFSETQ. The CDR3 runs to 16 residues. DNA for the CDR3: TGCGCCAGCGGGCCGGGACAGAGCTCTGGGGCCAACGTCCTGACTTTC. Amino acid sequence: CASGPGQSSGANVLTF.

This chain links TRBV5-1 with TRBJ2-5, with 11 nucleotides matching TRBD1. The V gene's germline CDR1 is SGHRS and CDR2 YFSETQ. V shed 4 bases, J shed 11 bases, and the junction held 16 bases outside the gene matches. The CDR3 has 16 residues. The CDR3 DNA reads as TGCGCCAGCAGCCTCCTCCCGGGACAGGGGGAAAGGAGGCAGTACTTC. Translated, it gives CASSLLPGQGERRQYF.

The gene calls are TRBV7-2 and TRBJ1-4; D is undetermined. This CDR3 comprises 14 residues. Trimming left V 1 base short and J 3 bases short, with 6 bases between. The germline gives CDR1 SGHTA, CDR2 FQGNSA. CDR3 residues: CASSLGQPNEKLFF. The CDR3 DNA sequence: TGTGCCAGCAGCTTAGGCCAGCCTAATGAAAAACTGTTTTTT. Combining the CDR3 with reference TRBV7-2 and TRBJ1-4 gives the whole variable domain GAGVSQSPSNKVTEKGKDVELRCDPISGHTALYWYRQSLGQGLEFLIYFQGNSAPDKSGLPSDRFSAERTGGSVSTLTIQRTQQEDSAVYLCASSLGQPNEKLFFGSGTQLSVL.

V and J are TRBV5-1 and TRBJ1-1; D remains ambiguous. Trimming took off 4 bases at V and 3 bases at J, with 16 bases between the two ends. CDR1 is SGHRS and CDR2 is YFSETQ in the germline V gene. The CDR3 loop spans 15 amino acids. CDR3 sequence (DNA): TGCGCCAGCAGCCCTAACACCGGAGAGGACACTGAAGCTTTCTTT. Translation: CASSPNTGEDTEAFF.

This sequence joins TRBV4-1 and TRBJ2-7; tentative D call: TRBD1 (5 bases). The V end lost 3 bases, the J end lost 5 bases, and 23 bases lay between the germline ends. CDR3 length: 17 residues. Germline CDR1 and CDR2: MGHRA and YSYEKL. The CDR3 bases are TGCGCCAGCAGCCAGGGCGACCTATTCAGGGTTTCCGACGAGCAGTACTTC. Its translation: CASSQGDLFRVSDEQYF.

The rearrangement links TRBV28 to TRBJ1-2; TRBD1 might be the D (5 bases). Germline V gene lookup returns CDR1 MDHEN and CDR2 SYDVKM. CDR3 length: 16 residues. V gave up 8 bases and J gave up 0 bases, with 19 bases separating them. The CDR3 nucleotides are TGTGCCAGCTCCTCCCGGGGGTCCCTTTCTAACTATGGCTACACCTTC. Its translation is CASSSRGSLSNYGYTF.

The chain joins TRBV5-1 to TRBJ2-6; D is undetermined. Germline lookup yields CDR1 SGHRS and CDR2 YFSETQ. Trimming stripped 6 bases from V and 4 bases from J, with 14 bases between. The CDR3 runs to 15 residues. CDR3 sequence: CASTWRTSGANVLTF. In nucleotides, the CDR3 is TGCGCCAGCACTTGGCGGACGAGCGGGGCCAACGTCCTGACTTTC.